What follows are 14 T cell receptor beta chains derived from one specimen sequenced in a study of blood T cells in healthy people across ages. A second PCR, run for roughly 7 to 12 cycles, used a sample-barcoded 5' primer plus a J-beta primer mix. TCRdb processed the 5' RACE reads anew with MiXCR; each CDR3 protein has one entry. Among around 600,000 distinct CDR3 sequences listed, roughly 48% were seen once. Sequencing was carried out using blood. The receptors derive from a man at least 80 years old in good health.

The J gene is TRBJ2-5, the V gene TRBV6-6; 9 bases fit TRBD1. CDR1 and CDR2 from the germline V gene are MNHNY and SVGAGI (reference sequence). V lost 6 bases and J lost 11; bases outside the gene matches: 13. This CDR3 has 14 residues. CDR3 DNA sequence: TGTGCCAGCAGGCCCGGGACAGGGAGGAATGAGCAGTACTTC. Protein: CASRPGTGRNEQYF.

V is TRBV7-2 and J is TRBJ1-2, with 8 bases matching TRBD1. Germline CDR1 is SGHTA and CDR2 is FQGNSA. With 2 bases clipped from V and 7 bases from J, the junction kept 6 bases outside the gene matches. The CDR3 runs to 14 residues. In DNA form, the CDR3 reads TGTGCCAGCAGCTTACCCACAGGGGGTAGTGGCTACACCTTC. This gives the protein CASSLPTGGSGYTF.

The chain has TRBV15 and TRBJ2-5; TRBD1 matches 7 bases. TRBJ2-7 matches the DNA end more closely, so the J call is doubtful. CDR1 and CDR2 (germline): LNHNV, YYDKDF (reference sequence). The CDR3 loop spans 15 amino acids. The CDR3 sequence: CATSRDTQGGGEQYF. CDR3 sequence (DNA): TGTGCCACCAGCAGAGATACCCAAGGGGGCGGCGAGCAGTACTTC.

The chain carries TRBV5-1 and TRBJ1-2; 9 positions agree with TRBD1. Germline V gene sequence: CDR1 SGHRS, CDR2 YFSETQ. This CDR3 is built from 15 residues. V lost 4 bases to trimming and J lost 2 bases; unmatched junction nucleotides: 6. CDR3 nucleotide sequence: TGCGCCAGCAGCGTGGACAGGGGTGGAAACTATGGCTACACCTTC. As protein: CASSVDRGGNYGYTF.

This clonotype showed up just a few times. The DNA for the CDR3 is TGCAGTGCATACGGGTCAACTAGCGCCCCCCAAGAGACCCAGTACTTC. The encoded protein is CSAYGSTSAPQETQYF. The chain employs TRBV20-1 and TRBJ2-5; 7 bases are a match to TRBD2. The V gene's germline CDR1 is DFQATT and CDR2 SNEGSKA (reference sequence). V lost 6 bases, J lost 1 base, and 14 bases stayed unmatched. CDR3 length equals 16 residues.

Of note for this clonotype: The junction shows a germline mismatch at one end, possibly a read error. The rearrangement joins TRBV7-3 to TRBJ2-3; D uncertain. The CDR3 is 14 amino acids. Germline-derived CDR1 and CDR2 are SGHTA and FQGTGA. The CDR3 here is CVSSAGLTTDTQYF. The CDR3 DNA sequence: TGTGTCAGCAGCGCCGGGCTGACCACAGATACGCAGTATTTT.

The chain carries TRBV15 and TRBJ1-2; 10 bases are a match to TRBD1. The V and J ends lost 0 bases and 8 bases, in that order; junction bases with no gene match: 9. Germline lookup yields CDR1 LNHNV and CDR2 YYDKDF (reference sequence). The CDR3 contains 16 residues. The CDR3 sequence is CATSRDLETGGKGYTF. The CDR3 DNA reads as TGTGCCACCAGCAGAGATCTTGAGACAGGGGGCAAGGGCTACACCTTC.

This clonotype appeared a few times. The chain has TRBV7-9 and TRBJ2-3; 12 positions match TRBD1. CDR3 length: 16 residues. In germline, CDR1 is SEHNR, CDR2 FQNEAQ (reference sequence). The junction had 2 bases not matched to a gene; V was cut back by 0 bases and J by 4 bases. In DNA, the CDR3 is TGTGCCAGCAGCTTAGCGGGACAGGGGGCTTCAGATACGCAGTATTTT. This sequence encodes CASSLAGQGASDTQYF.

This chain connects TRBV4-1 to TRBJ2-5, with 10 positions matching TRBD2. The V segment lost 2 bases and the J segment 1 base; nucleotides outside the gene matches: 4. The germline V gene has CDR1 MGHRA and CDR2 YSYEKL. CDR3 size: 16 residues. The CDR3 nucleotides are TGCGCCAGCAGCCAACATAGCGGGGGGCTCCAAGAGACCCAGTACTTC. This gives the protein CASSQHSGGLQETQYF.

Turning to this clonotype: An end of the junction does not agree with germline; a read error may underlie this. CDR3 in amino acids: CAGSQGQGRDIQYF. Written as DNA, the CDR3 is TGCGCCGGCAGCCAAGGACAGGGAAGGGACATTCAGTACTTC. The chain couples TRBV4-1 to TRBJ2-4, with 8 positions matching TRBD1. The CDR3 totals 14 residues. CDR1 is MGHRA, CDR2 YSYEKL, per germline.

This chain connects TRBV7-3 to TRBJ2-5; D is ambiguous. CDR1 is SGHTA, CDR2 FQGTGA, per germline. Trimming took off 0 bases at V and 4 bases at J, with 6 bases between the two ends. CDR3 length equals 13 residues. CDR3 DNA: TGTGCCAGCAGCTTAACTTGGAGAGAGACCCAGTACTTC. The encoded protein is CASSLTWRETQYF.

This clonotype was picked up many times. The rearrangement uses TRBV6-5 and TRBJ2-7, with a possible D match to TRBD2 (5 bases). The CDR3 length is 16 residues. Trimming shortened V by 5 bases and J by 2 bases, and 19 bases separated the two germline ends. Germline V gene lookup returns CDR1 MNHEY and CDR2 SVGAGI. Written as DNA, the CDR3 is TGTGCCAGCAGTCTGTCGTATGGCAGCGGAGCCTACGAGCAGTACTTC. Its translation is CASSLSYGSGAYEQYF.

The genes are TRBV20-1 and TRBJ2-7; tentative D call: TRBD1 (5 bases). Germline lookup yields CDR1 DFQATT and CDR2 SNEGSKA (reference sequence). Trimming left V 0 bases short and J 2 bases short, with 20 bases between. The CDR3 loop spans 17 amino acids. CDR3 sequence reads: CSARDRGQNPYTYEQYF. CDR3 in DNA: TGCAGTGCTAGAGATCGCGGACAAAACCCTTACACCTACGAGCAGTACTTC.

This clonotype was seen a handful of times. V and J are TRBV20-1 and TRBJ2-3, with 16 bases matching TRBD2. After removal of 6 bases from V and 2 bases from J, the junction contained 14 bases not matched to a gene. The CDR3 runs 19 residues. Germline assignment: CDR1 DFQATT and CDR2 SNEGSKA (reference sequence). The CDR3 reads CSAGGGTSGGAFDTDTQYF. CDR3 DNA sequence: TGCAGTGCAGGAGGTGGGACTAGCGGGGGGGCCTTCGACACAGATACGCAGTATTTT.